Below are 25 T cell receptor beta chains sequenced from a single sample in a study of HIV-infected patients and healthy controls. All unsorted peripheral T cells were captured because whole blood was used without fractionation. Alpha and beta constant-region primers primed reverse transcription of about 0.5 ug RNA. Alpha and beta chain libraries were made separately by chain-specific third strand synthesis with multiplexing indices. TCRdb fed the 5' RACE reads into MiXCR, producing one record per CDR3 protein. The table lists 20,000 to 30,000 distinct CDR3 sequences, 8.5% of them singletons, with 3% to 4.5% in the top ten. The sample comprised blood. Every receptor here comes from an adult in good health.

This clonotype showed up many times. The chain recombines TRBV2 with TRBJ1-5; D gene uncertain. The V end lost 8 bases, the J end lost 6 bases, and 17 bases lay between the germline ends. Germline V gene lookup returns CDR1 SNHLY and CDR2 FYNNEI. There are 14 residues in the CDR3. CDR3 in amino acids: CASVYGGSGQPQHF. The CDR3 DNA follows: TGTGCCAGCGTATACGGAGGGTCGGGTCAGCCCCAGCATTTT.

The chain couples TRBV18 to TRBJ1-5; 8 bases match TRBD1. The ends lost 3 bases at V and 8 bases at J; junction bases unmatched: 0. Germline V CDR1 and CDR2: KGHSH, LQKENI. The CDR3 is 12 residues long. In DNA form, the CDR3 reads TGTGCCAGCTCACCGACAGGGGAGCCCCAGCATTTT. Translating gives CASSPTGEPQHF. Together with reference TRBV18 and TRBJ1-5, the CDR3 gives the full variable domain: NAGVMQNPRHLVRRRGQEARLRCSPMKGHSHVYWYRQLPEEGLKFMVYLQKENIIDESGMPKERFSAEFPKEGPSILRIQQVVRGDSAAYFCASSPTGEPQHFGDGTRLSIL.

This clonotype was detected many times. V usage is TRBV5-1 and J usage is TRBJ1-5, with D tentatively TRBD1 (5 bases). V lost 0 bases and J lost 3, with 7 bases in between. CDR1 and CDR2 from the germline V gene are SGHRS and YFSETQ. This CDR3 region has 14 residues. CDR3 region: CASSLEGINQPQHF. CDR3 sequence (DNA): TGCGCCAGCAGCTTGGAGGGGATCAATCAGCCCCAGCATTTT.

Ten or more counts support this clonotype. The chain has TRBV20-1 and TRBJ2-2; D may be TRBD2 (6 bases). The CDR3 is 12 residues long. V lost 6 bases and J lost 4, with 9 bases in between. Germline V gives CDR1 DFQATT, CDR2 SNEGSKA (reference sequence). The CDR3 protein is CSAVGGTGELFF. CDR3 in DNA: TGCAGTGCAGTCGGGGGCACCGGGGAGCTGTTTTTT.

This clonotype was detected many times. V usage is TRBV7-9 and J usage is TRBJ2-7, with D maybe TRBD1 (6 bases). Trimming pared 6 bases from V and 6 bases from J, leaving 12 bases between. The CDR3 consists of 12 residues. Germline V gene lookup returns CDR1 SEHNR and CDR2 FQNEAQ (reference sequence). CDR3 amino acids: CASRQGSGEQYF. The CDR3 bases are TGTGCCAGCAGACAGGGATCGGGCGAGCAGTACTTC.

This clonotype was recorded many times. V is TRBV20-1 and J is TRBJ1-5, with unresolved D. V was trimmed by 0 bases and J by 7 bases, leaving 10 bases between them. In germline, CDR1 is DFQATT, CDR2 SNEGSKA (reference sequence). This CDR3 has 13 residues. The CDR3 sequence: CSAREYREQPQHF. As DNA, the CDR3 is TGCAGTGCTAGAGAATACCGGGAGCAGCCCCAGCATTTT.

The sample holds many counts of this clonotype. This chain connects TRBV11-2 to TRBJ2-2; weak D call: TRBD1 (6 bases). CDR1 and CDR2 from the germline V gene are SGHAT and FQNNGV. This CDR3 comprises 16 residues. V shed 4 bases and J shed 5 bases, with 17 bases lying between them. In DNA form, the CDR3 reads TGTGCCAGCAGCTCCATGGTGGGGGCTCGAACCGGGGAGCTGTTTTTT. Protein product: CASSSMVGARTGELFF. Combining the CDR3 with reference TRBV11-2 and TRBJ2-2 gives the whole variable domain EAGVAQSPRYKIIEKRQSVAFWCNPISGHATLYWYQQILGQGPKLLIQFQNNGVVDDSQLPKDRFSAERLKGVDSTLKIQPAKLEDSAVYLCASSSMVGARTGELFFGEGSRLTVL.

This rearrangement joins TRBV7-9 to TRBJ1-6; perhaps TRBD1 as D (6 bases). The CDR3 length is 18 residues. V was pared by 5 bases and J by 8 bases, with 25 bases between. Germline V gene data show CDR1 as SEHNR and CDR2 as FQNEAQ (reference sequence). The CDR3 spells CASSLLYRDIPRHSPLHF. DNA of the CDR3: TGTGCCAGCAGCCTACTATACCGGGACATCCCGCGACATTCACCCCTCCACTTT.

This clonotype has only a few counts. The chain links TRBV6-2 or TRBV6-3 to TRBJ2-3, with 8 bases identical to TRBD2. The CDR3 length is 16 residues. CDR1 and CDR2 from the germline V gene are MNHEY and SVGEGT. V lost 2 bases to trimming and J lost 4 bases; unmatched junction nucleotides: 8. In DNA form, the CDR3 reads TGTGCCAGCAGTTACCCCGGGGGGGCCGGGTCAGATACGCAGTATTTT. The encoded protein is CASSYPGGAGSDTQYF.

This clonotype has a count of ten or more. The CDR3 spells CSARDWVGDGGNQPQHF. The DNA of the CDR3 is TGCAGTGCTAGAGATTGGGTAGGGGACGGAGGCAATCAGCCCCAGCATTTT. The chain joins TRBV20-1 to TRBJ1-5; weak D call: TRBD1 (5 bases). Trimming removed 0 bases at V and 2 bases at J, with 17 bases between. Germline V gene data show CDR1 as DFQATT and CDR2 as SNEGSKA (reference sequence). The CDR3 runs to 17 residues.

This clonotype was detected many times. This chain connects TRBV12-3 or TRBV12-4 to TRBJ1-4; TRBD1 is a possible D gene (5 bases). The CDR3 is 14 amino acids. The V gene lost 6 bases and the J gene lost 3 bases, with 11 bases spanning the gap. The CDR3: CASRSGWANEKLFF. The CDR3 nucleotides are TGTGCCAGCAGATCAGGGTGGGCTAATGAAAAACTGTTTTTT.

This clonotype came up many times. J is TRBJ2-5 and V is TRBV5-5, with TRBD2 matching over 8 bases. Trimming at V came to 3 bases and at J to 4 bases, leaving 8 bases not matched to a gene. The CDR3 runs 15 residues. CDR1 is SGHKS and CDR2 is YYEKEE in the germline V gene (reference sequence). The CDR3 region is CASSSSGTSGETQYF. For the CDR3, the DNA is TGTGCCAGCAGCTCGTCCGGGACTAGTGGAGAGACCCAGTACTTC.

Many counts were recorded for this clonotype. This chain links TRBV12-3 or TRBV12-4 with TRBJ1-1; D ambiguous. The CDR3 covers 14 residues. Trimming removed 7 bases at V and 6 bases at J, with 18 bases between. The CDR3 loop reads CASTSDPGPPEAFF. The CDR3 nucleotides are TGTGCCAGCACCTCGGACCCAGGACCCCCTGAAGCTTTCTTT.

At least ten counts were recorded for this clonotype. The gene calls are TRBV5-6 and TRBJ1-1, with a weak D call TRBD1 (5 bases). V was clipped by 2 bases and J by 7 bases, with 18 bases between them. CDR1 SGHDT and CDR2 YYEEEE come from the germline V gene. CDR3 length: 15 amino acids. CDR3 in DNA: TGTGCCAGCAGCTTCGCCATGAGAGGGGCTGGTGAAGCTTTCTTT. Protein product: CASSFAMRGAGEAFF. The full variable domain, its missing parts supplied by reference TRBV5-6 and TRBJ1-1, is DAGVTQSPTHLIKTRGQQVTLRCSPKSGHDTVSWYQQALGQGPQFIFQYYEEEERQRGNFPDRFSGHQFPNYSSELNVNALLLGDSALYLCASSFAMRGAGEAFFGQGTRLTVV.

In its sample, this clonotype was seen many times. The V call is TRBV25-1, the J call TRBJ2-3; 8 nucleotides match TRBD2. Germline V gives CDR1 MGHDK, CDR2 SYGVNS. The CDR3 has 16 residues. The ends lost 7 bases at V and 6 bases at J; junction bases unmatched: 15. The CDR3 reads CASKSGGDSKWDTQYF. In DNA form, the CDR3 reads TGTGCCAGCAAAAGCGGGGGAGACTCTAAGTGGGATACGCAGTATTTT.

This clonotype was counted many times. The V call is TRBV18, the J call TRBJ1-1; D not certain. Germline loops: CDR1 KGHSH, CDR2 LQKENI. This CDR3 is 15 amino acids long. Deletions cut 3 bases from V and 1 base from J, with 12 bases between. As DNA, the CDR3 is TGTGCCAGCTCACCGTCCATGGCACGGAACACTGAAGCTTTCTTT. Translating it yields CASSPSMARNTEAFF.

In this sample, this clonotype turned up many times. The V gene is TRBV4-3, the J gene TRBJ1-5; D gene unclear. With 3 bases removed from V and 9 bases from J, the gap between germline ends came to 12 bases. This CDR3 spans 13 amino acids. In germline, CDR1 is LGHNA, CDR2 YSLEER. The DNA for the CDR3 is TGCGCCAGCAGCCAGGGCCGAGATGGGCCCCAGCATTTT. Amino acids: CASSQGRDGPQHF.

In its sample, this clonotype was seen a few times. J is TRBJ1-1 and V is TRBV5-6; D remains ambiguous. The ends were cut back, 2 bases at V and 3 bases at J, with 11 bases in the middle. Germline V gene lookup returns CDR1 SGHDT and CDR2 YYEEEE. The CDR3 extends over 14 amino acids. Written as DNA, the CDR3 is TGTGCCAGCAGCTTTAACACCTGGGACACTGAAGCTTTCTTT. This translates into CASSFNTWDTEAFF.

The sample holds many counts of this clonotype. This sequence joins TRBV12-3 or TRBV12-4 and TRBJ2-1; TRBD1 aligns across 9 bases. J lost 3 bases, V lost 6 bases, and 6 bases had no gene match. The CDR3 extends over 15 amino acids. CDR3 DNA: TGTGCCAGCAGCCTTGGGGGACAGGGCTACAATGAGCAGTTCTTC. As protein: CASSLGGQGYNEQFF.

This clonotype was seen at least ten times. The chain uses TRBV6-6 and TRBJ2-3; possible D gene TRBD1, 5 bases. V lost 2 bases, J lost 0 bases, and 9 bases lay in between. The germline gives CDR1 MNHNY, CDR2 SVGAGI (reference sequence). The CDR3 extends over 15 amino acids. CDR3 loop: CASSYETASTDTQYF. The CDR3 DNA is TGTGCCAGCAGTTACGAGACAGCAAGCACAGATACGCAGTATTTT.

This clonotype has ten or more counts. CDR3 region: CASIQGRRSYEQYF. DNA for the CDR3: TGTGCCAGTATTCAAGGGCGGAGGTCCTACGAGCAGTACTTC. The chain has TRBV28 and TRBJ2-7, with D possibly being TRBD2 (5 bases). Germline V CDR1 and CDR2: MDHEN, SYDVKM. V dropped 9 bases and J dropped 1 base, with 16 bases sitting between them. The CDR3 spans 14 residues.

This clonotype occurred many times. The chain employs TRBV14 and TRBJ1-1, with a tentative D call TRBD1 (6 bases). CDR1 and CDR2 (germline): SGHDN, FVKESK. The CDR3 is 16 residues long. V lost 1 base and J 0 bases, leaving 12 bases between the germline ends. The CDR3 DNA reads TGTGCCAGCAGCCAAGTTTGGACAGCCGTGAACACTGAAGCTTTCTTT. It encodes CASSQVWTAVNTEAFF.

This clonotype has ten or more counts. As DNA, the CDR3 is TGCAGTAAACCTAGCGGGGGCCGAAGAAATGAGCAGTTCTTC. This codes for CSKPSGGRRNEQFF. This chain links TRBV20-1 with TRBJ2-1, with 10 bases lining up with TRBD2. Germline lookup yields CDR1 DFQATT and CDR2 SNEGSKA (reference sequence). The CDR3 contains 14 residues. V shed 8 bases and J 7 bases; nucleotides not matched to a gene: 11.

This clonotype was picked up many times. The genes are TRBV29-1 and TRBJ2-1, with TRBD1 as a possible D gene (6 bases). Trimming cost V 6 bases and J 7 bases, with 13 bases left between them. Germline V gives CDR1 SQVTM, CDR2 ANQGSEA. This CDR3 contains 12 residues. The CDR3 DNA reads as TGCAGCGTACGATACAGGGAAAATGAGCAGTTCTTC. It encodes CSVRYRENEQFF.

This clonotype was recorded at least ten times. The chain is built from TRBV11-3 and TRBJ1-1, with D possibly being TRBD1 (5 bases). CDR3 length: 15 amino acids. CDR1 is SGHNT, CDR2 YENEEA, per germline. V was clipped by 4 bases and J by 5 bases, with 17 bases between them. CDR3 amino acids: CASSSEGTSGTEAFF. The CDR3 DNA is TGTGCCAGCAGCTCCGAGGGGACGTCGGGGACTGAAGCTTTCTTT.